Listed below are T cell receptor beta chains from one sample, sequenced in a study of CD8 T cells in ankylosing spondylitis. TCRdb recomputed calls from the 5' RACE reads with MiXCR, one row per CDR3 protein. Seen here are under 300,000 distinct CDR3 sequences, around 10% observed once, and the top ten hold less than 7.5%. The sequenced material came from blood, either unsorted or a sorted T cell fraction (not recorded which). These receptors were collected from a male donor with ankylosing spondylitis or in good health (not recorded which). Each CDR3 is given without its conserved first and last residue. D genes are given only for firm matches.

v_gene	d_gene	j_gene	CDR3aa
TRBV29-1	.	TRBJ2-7	SVDFGGYEQY
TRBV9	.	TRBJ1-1	ASSRDVGGGVNTEAF
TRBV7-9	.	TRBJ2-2	ASSATQRTGELF
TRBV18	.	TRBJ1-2	ASSPGTDLYGYT
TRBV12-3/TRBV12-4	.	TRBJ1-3	ASSPADTIY
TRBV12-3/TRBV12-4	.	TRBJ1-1	ASSMFMGTEAF
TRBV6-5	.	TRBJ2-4	ASSWVSGGPKNIQY
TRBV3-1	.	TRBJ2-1	ASSRGTQYNEQF
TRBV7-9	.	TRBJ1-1	ASSLEQGTEAF
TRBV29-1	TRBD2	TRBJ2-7	SVRLAGVYEQY
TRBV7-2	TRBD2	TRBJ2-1	ASSLLAGGVDEQF
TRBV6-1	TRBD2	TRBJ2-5	ASSEQAGGPETQY
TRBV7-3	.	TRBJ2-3	ASSLGNHFTDTQY
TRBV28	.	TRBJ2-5	ASSFLAPRQETQY
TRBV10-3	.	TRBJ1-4	AIGQGDEKLF